One and the same sample provided the 14 T cell receptor beta chains below, sequenced in a study of shared clonotypes between healthy human individuals (TCRdb year 2020). Libraries were constructed by the immunoSEQ multiplex PCR assay. TCRdb mirrors the immuneACCESS table, restricted to in-frame sequences. Some clones are absent from its copies; in checked studies, under half trace to an unresolved V gene, and the reason for the others is unknown. The sample table lists about 600,000 clones, approximately 97% of them with a count of one. Roughly 0.05% of the sample is in the top ten clones. The sequenced sample was naive CD4+ T cells sorted from blood. This specimen's cell subset or site label, per the study, means: CD45RA+ positively selected. The source is a woman aged 30 to 39 in good health.

The chain is built from TRBV6-4 and TRBJ2-7; D is ambiguous. The CDR3 spans 15 residues. Trimming took off 1 base at V and 2 bases at J, with 12 bases between the two ends. Germline-derived CDR1 and CDR2 are MRHNA and SNTAGT. The CDR3, as DNA: TGTGCCAGCAGTGACTTCTACGGCTTCCCCTACGAGCAGTACTTC. Its protein product is CASSDFYGFPYEQYF.

V usage is TRBV10-3 and J usage is TRBJ1-5; D is undetermined. V lost 0 bases, J lost 4 bases, and 4 bases lay in between. Looked up from germline, CDR1 is ENHRY and CDR2 is SYGVKD. This CDR3 comprises 13 residues. The CDR3 sequence is CAISESYNQPQHF. CDR3 DNA: TGTGCCATCAGTGAGTCATATAATCAGCCCCAGCATTTT.

The chain couples TRBV6-6 to TRBJ1-2; D gene unclear. Deletions cut 0 bases from V and 1 base from J, with 6 bases between. The CDR3 has 14 amino acids. Germline V gene data show CDR1 as MNHNY and CDR2 as SVGAGI (reference sequence). CDR3 sequence (DNA): TGTGCCAGCAGTTACTCGAGTTATAACTATGGCTACACCTTC. Translated: CASSYSSYNYGYTF.

This rearrangement joins TRBV19 to TRBJ1-4; D gene uncertain. Trimming took off 4 bases at V and 15 bases at J, with 15 bases between the two ends. This CDR3 comprises 12 residues. CDR1 and CDR2 (germline): LNHDA, SQIVND (reference sequence). The CDR3 sequence: CASSKTGSTLFF. The CDR3 DNA is TGTGCCAGTAGTAAAACGGGAAGCACTTTGTTTTTT.

The chain links TRBV9 to TRBJ2-3, with 11 positions matching TRBD2. The germline gives CDR1 SGDLS, CDR2 YYNGEE. The CDR3 has 16 amino acids. Trimming removed 0 bases from V and 8 bases from J; junction bases left unmatched: 8. The CDR3 nucleotides are TGTGCCAGCAGCGTAGCTGAACTAGCGGGAGCGGGTACGCAGTATTTT. This sequence encodes CASSVAELAGAGTQYF.

The rearrangement uses TRBV28 and TRBJ1-6; 8 positions match TRBD1. Germline V gene data show CDR1 as MDHEN and CDR2 as SYDVKM. Losses at the gene ends were 4 bases for V and 10 bases for J; bases not matched to a gene: 9. The length of the CDR3 is 15 residues. The CDR3 sequence: CASSYPGQVRSPLHF. For the CDR3, the DNA is TGTGCCAGCAGTTACCCGGGACAGGTCCGGTCACCCCTCCACTTT.

This clone was observed a single time. V gene TRBV5-1 combines with J gene TRBJ1-4; D is uncertain. This CDR3 comprises 15 residues. V lost 2 bases, J lost 0 bases, and 8 bases lay in between. Germline V gene lookup returns CDR1 SGHRS and CDR2 YFSETQ. The CDR3 DNA follows: TGCGCCAGCAGCTTCCACGGTGCAACTAATGAAAAACTGTTTTTT. It encodes CASSFHGATNEKLFF.

The V and J genes are TRBV28 and TRBJ2-7, with TRBD1 matching 7 bases. V trimming: 2 bases; J trimming: 7 bases; junction bases outside the gene matches: 5. Germline V gene sequence: CDR1 MDHEN, CDR2 SYDVKM. CDR3 length: 13 residues. The CDR3 nucleotides read TGTGCCAGCAGTTTAAGACAGGGATTTGAGCAGTACTTC. Protein product: CASSLRQGFEQYF.

The chain recombines TRBV7-9 with TRBJ1-6; a possible D gene is TRBD1 (5 bases). There are 15 residues in the CDR3. Between the trimmed V and J ends, which lost 1 base and 9 bases, there was a span of 13 bases. The V gene's germline CDR1 is SEHNR and CDR2 FQNEAQ (reference sequence). CDR3 nucleotide sequence: TGTGCCAGCAGCTTAGGTCAGGTGGGGCTTTCACCCCTCCACTTT. This gives the protein CASSLGQVGLSPLHF.

The rearrangement links TRBV29-1 to TRBJ2-5; TRBD1 matches at 7 bases. Near its end, the DNA agrees better with TRBJ2-7, so the J call may be wrong. The length of the CDR3 is 12 residues. From germline, CDR1 is SQVTM and CDR2 ANQGSEA. The CDR3 loop reads CSVVGGAYEQYF. The CDR3 DNA follows: TGCAGCGTTGTAGGGGGCGCTTACGAGCAGTACTTC.

The rearrangement links TRBV28 to TRBJ2-5; D may be TRBD2 (5 bases). The CDR3 spans 13 residues. Trimming left V 8 bases short and J 3 bases short, with 13 bases between. Germline lookup yields CDR1 MDHEN and CDR2 SYDVKM. CDR3 DNA: TGTGCCAGCGGTTGGAGGCCGAAAGAGACCCAGTACTTC. It encodes CASGWRPKETQYF.

The chain carries TRBV9 and TRBJ2-7; D remains ambiguous. There are 15 residues in the CDR3. Per germline, CDR1 SGDLS and CDR2 YYNGEE. V gave up 0 bases and J gave up 3 bases, with 13 bases separating them. DNA for the CDR3: TGTGCCAGCAGCGTAGGACCTGGCAAGTACTACGAGCAGTACTTC. Protein sequence: CASSVGPGKYYEQYF.

The genes are TRBV19 and TRBJ2-3; 7 bases are shared with TRBD1. Germline-derived CDR1 and CDR2 are LNHDA and SQIVND (reference sequence). V gave up 4 bases and J gave up 3 bases; unmatched junction bases: 4. This CDR3 comprises 14 residues. CDR3 nucleotides: TGTGCCAGTAGTAGACAGGGTTCGACAGATACGCAGTATTTT. This sequence encodes CASSRQGSTDTQYF.

The rearrangement links TRBV9 to TRBJ1-4; 8 bases are shared with TRBD1. Germline V gene lookup returns CDR1 SGDLS and CDR2 YYNGEE. Losses at the gene ends were 2 bases for V and 14 bases for J; bases not matched to a gene: 5. The CDR3 extends over 12 amino acids. The CDR3 spells CASSVGTGSLFF. In DNA, the CDR3 is TGTGCCAGCAGCGTCGGGACAGGATCGCTGTTTTTT.